These 24 T cell receptor beta chains were all obtained from the same sample, sequenced in a study of human T cells and chemical hapten exposure. A single record per CDR3 protein comes from TCRdb applying MiXCR to the RACE reads. The sample consists of 90,000 to 140,000 distinct CDR3 sequences, less than 35% of them appearing once. The time point: patch test 3, about 24 weeks after DPC sensitization. The treatment denotes: therapeutic diphenylcyclopropenone sensitization with weekly scalp DPC. The sequencing used whole blood, collected in connection with sensitization to the hapten diphenylcyclopropenone (DPC). These receptors were taken from a man aged 35 to 55 with alopecia areata. Some clones in this sample may be carry-over from other donors' samples.

V gene TRBV6-2 or TRBV6-3 combines with J gene TRBJ1-1, with no clear D. This CDR3 has 14 residues. Germline values: CDR1 MNHEY, CDR2 SVGEGT. V was clipped by 6 bases and J by 0 bases, with 11 bases between them. CDR3: CASRRARMNTEAFF. Here the CDR3 DNA reads TGTGCCAGCAGAAGGGCTAGGATGAACACTGAAGCTTTCTTT.

This clonotype has at least ten counts. This chain joins TRBV7-9 and TRBJ2-5; the D is unclear. V was pared by 4 bases and J by 0 bases, with 9 bases between. Per the germline V gene, CDR1 is SEHNR and CDR2 is FQNEAQ (reference sequence). CDR3 length equals 14 residues. CDR3: CASSYDRNQETQYF. The CDR3 coding sequence is TGTGCCAGCAGCTATGACCGCAACCAAGAGACCCAGTACTTC.

V usage is TRBV7-2 and J usage is TRBJ1-2; TRBD1 agrees at 7 bases. The V segment lost 4 bases and the J segment 4 bases; nucleotides outside the gene matches: 9. The CDR3 has 15 residues. Per germline, CDR1 SGHTA and CDR2 FQGNSA. DNA of the CDR3: TGTGCCAGCAGCTCAGAGACAGGGAAGATCTATGGCTACACCTTC. The encoded protein is CASSSETGKIYGYTF.

This chain joins TRBV6-5 and TRBJ2-7, with 9 bases fitting TRBD1. The CDR3 length is 15 residues. The V gene end was trimmed by 6 bases and the J gene end by 6 bases; junction bases not matched to a gene: 12. The V gene's germline CDR1 is MNHEY and CDR2 SVGAGI. The CDR3 DNA follows: TGTGCCAGCAGGGAATTACAGGGGGCAGGGGTCGAGCAGTACGTC. Translation: CASRELQGAGVEQYV.

This clonotype showed up just a few times. The CDR3 nucleotides are TGCGCCAGCAGCCGGGGCGAAGGGAACACCGGGGAGCTGTTTTTT. It translates to CASSRGEGNTGELFF. The chain uses TRBV4-1 and TRBJ2-2; weak D call: TRBD1 (5 bases). This CDR3 is 15 amino acids long. Germline CDR1 and CDR2: MGHRA and YSYEKL. V was shortened by 4 bases and J by 1 base, with 10 bases between the two germline ends.

This clonotype was recorded a few times. The chain uses TRBV9 and TRBJ2-3; D remains unclear. The CDR3 is made up of 14 amino acids. From germline, CDR1 is SGDLS and CDR2 YYNGEE. Trimming shortened V by 4 bases and J by 0 bases, and 9 bases separated the two germline ends. CDR3 DNA: TGTGCCAGCAGCTCTAGAGCTAGCACAGATACGCAGTATTTT. Translation gives CASSSRASTDTQYF.

There are a few counts of this clonotype. The chain joins TRBV6-1 to TRBJ2-5; the D gene is possibly TRBD1 (6 bases). V lost 4 bases to trimming and J lost 5 bases, with 17 bases between them. Germline V gene data show CDR1 as MNHNS and CDR2 as SASEGT. The CDR3 has 15 residues. CDR3: CASSVTRGARETQYF. The CDR3 DNA is TGTGCCAGCAGTGTCACCAGGGGCGCGCGGGAGACCCAGTACTTC.

The sample holds a few counts of this clonotype. The chain combines TRBV20-1 with TRBJ2-7, with D unclear. CDR1 and CDR2 (germline): DFQATT, SNEGSKA (reference sequence). The CDR3 is 12 residues long. The ends were cut back, 0 bases at V and 1 base at J, with 4 bases in the middle. CDR3: CSARDSSYEQYF. The CDR3 DNA is TGCAGTGCTAGAGACAGTTCCTACGAGCAGTACTTC.

The chain employs TRBV27 and TRBJ2-7, with 10 bases lining up with TRBD1. Germline CDR1 reads MNHEY; CDR2 reads SMNVEV (reference sequence). The CDR3 has 14 residues. J lost 4 bases, V lost 5 bases, and 5 bases had no gene match. The CDR3 loop reads CASSLDRGRYEQYF. In DNA form, the CDR3 reads TGTGCCAGCAGTCTTGACAGGGGGCGATACGAGCAGTACTTC.

This chain uses TRBV12-3 or TRBV12-4 with TRBJ1-1, with D perhaps TRBD1 (6 bases). V dropped 2 bases and J dropped 4 bases, with 11 bases sitting between them. The CDR3 covers 14 residues. CDR3: CASSLRQGTTEAFF. The CDR3 DNA reads TGTGCCAGCAGTTTAAGGCAGGGGACCACTGAAGCTTTCTTT.

This chain connects TRBV9 to TRBJ2-5; D remains ambiguous. The germline V and J ends were trimmed by 0 bases and 2 bases, with 8 bases remaining between them. This CDR3 contains 14 residues. The germline V gene has CDR1 SGDLS and CDR2 YYNGEE. The CDR3 DNA is TGTGCCAGCAGCGTAGGTATCTCACAAGAGACCCAGTACTTC. As protein: CASSVGISQETQYF.

This clonotype turned up a few times. This chain joins TRBV6-2 or TRBV6-3 and TRBJ1-5; unclear D gene. V lost 2 bases to trimming and J lost 0 bases, with 5 bases between them. CDR1 is MNHEY and CDR2 is SVGEGT in the germline V gene. The CDR3 covers 14 residues. CDR3 protein: CASSYMVSNQPQHF. The CDR3 DNA sequence: TGTGCCAGCAGTTACATGGTTAGCAATCAGCCCCAGCATTTT.

This clonotype was seen only a few times. This sequence joins TRBV12-3 or TRBV12-4 and TRBJ2-1; 10 bases fit TRBD2. The CDR3 runs to 15 residues. V was clipped by 6 bases and J by 4 bases; unmatched bases: 6. CDR3 in amino acids: CASSQLAGLYNEQFF. CDR3 nucleotide sequence: TGTGCCAGCAGCCAACTAGCGGGATTATACAATGAGCAGTTCTTC.

This chain connects TRBV12-3 or TRBV12-4 to TRBJ1-6; the D gene is possibly TRBD1 (6 bases). Trimming removed 2 bases at V and 8 bases at J, with 7 bases between. CDR3 size: 13 residues. CDR3 sequence: CASSLKGDSPLHF. The CDR3 nucleotides are TGTGCCAGCAGTTTAAAGGGGGATTCACCCCTCCACTTT.

This clonotype was observed at least ten times. The chain is built from TRBV27 and TRBJ2-3, with D perhaps assigned TRBD1 or TRBD2 (7 bases each). This CDR3 comprises 15 residues. Germline CDR1 reads MNHEY; CDR2 reads SMNVEV (reference sequence). Trimming took 7 bases from V and 3 from J, leaving 17 bases between them. DNA of the CDR3: TGTGCCAGCACCAGGGGGAGGGCCAGGACAGATACGCAGTATTTT. Its translation is CASTRGRARTDTQYF.

In its sample, this clonotype was seen a few times. The genes are TRBV25-1 and TRBJ1-6, with D hard to call. Germline values: CDR1 MGHDK, CDR2 SYGVNS. The CDR3 has 14 amino acids. Trimming shortened V by 5 bases and J by 0 bases, and 5 bases separated the two germline ends. CDR3 region: CASSRGSYNSPLHF. Written as DNA, the CDR3 is TGTGCCAGCAGTCGGGGCTCCTATAATTCACCCCTCCACTTT. Looking up the rest from reference TRBV25-1 and TRBJ1-6 gives the full variable domain: EADIYQTPRYLVIGTGKKITLECSQTMGHDKMYWYQQDPGMELHLIHYSYGVNSTEKGDLSSESTVSRIRTEHFPLTLESARPSHTSQYLCASSRGSYNSPLHFGNGTRLTVT.

This sequence joins TRBV6-2 or TRBV6-3 and TRBJ2-1, with D possibly matching TRBD1 (6 bases). V was trimmed by 2 bases and J by 4 bases, leaving 15 bases between them. Germline CDR1 is MNHEY and CDR2 is SVGEGT. The CDR3 sequence is 16 residues long. CDR3 sequence (DNA): TGTGCCAGCAGTTACCGACGGGGCAGGGGATACAATGAGCAGTTCTTC. Its protein product is CASSYRRGRGYNEQFF.

There are many counts of this clonotype. Written as DNA, the CDR3 is TGTGCCAGCACTATTTGGGGACAGGGCTGGCGGGAGGCCCAGCAGTTCTTC. Translating gives CASTIWGQGWREAQQFF. This chain uses TRBV27 with TRBJ2-1; TRBD1 might be the D (9 bases). V was trimmed by 7 bases and J by 11 bases, leaving 30 bases between them. Germline CDR1 reads MNHEY; CDR2 reads SMNVEV (reference sequence). The CDR3 is 17 residues long.

V usage is TRBV28 and J usage is TRBJ2-7, with D tentatively TRBD2 (5 bases). Germline V gene sequence: CDR1 MDHEN, CDR2 SYDVKM. Trimming removed 10 bases at V and 0 bases at J, with 16 bases between. This CDR3 spans 14 amino acids. The CDR3 nucleotides read TGTGCCAACCGATACCGCGAGGGCTCCTACGAGCAGTACTTC. Translating gives CANRYREGSYEQYF.

The rearrangement uses TRBV12-3 or TRBV12-4 and TRBJ2-4; TRBD2 agrees at 9 bases. CDR3 length equals 18 residues. V was pared by 3 bases and J by 1 base, with 10 bases of the junction left unmatched. The CDR3 protein is CASSFRLAGSAAKNIQYF. The CDR3 DNA follows: TGTGCCAGCAGTTTCCGGCTAGCGGGATCGGCGGCCAAAAACATTCAGTACTTC.

The rearrangement joins TRBV3-1 to TRBJ2-1; 8 bases align to TRBD2. The V gene's germline CDR1 is LGHDT and CDR2 YNNKEL (reference sequence). This CDR3 contains 15 residues. V was clipped by 0 bases and J by 9 bases; unmatched bases: 7. The CDR3 region is CASSQDRGSGSEQFF. As DNA, the CDR3 is TGTGCCAGCAGCCAAGATCGGGGCAGCGGGAGTGAGCAGTTCTTC.

There are a few counts of this clonotype. This chain links TRBV13 with TRBJ2-3; TRBD2 aligns across 12 bases. The CDR3 runs 15 residues. Trimming at V came to 5 bases and at J to 5 bases, leaving 5 bases not matched to a gene. Germline V gene lookup returns CDR1 PRHDT and CDR2 FYEKMQ (reference sequence). The CDR3 DNA reads as TGTGCCAGCAGCCCAAGACTAGCGGGAGTAGATACGCAGTATTTT. Translated: CASSPRLAGVDTQYF.

The V call is TRBV5-1, the J call TRBJ2-6; D might be TRBD1 (6 bases). V was pared by 1 base and J by 3 bases, with 11 bases between. The CDR3 contains 16 residues. Germline V gene sequence: CDR1 SGHRS, CDR2 YFSETQ. The CDR3 protein is CASSLRGSSGANVLTF. In nucleotides, the CDR3 is TGCGCCAGCAGCTTGAGGGGGTCCAGTGGGGCCAACGTCCTGACTTTC.

The table lists this clonotype with a few counts. The chain couples TRBV4-3 to TRBJ2-1; the D is unclear. CDR1 is LGHNA, CDR2 YSLEER, per germline. V gave up 0 bases and J gave up 8 bases, with 11 bases separating them. The CDR3 is 14 residues long. The CDR3 is CASSQDTGLDEQFF. CDR3 coding DNA: TGCGCCAGCAGCCAAGATACGGGCCTGGATGAGCAGTTCTTC.